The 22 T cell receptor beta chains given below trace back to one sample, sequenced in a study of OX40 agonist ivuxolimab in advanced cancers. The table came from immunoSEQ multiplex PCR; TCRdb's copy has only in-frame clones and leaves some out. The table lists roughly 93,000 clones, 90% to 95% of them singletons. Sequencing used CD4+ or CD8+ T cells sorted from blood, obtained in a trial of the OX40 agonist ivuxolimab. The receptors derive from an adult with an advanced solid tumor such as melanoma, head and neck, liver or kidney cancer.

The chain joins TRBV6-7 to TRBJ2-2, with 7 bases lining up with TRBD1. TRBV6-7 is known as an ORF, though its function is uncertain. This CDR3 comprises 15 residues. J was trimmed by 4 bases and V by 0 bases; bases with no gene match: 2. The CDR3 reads CASSYSDRSTGELFF. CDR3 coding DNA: TGTGCCAGCAGTTACTCGGACAGGTCCACCGGGGAGCTGTTTTTT.

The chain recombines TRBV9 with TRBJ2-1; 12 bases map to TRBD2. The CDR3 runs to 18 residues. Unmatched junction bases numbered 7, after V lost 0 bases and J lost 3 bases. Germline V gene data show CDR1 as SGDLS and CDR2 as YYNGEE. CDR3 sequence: CASSVVPSGGAGYNEQFF. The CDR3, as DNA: TGTGCCAGCAGCGTAGTACCTAGCGGGGGGGCCGGCTACAATGAGCAGTTCTTC.

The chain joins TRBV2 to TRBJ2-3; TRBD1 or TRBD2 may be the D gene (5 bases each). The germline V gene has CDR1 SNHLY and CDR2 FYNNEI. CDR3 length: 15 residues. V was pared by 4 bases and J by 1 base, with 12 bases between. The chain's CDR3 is CASSVLQGGTDTQYF. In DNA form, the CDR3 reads TGTGCCAGCAGTGTGCTGCAGGGAGGCACAGATACGCAGTATTTT.

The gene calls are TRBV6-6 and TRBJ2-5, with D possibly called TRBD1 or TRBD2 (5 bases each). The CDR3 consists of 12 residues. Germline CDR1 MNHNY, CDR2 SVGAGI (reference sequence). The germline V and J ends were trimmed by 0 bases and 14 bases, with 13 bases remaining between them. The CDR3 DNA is TGTGCCAGCAGTTACTCGGGGGACCCAGGTTACTTC. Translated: CASSYSGDPGYF.

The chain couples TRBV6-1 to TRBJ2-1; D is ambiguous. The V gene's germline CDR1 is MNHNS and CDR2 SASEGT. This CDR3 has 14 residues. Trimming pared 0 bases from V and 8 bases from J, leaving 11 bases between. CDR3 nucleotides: TGTGCCAGCAGTGAAGCGGTCGGGCGCCATGAGCAGTTCTTC. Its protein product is CASSEAVGRHEQFF.

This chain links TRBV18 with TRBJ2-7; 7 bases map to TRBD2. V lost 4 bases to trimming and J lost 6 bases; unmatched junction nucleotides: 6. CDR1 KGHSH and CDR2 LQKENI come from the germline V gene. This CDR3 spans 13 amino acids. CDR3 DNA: TGTGCCAGCTCACGGGGAGCGGGGAGCGAGCAGTACTTC. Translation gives CASSRGAGSEQYF.

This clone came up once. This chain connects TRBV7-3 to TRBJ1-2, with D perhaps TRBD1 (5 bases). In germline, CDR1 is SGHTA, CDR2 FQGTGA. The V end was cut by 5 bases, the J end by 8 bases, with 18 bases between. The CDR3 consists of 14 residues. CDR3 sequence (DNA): TGTGCCAGCAGCCCTAGGACAACGGCTGACGGCTACACCTTC. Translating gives CASSPRTTADGYTF.

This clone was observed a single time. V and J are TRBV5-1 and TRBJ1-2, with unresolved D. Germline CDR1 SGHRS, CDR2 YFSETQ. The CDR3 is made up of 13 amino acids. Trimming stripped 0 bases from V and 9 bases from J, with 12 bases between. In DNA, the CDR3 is TGCGCCAGCAGCTTGGAGTCTGCGCTCAGCTACACCTTC. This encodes CASSLESALSYTF.

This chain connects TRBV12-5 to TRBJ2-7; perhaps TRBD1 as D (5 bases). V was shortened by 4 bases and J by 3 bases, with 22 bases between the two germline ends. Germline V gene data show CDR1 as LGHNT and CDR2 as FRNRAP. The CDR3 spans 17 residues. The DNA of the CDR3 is TGTGCTAGTGGTTCCCCCTCAGGGCAGGGCACCCTCTACGAGCAGTACTTC. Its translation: CASGSPSGQGTLYEQYF.

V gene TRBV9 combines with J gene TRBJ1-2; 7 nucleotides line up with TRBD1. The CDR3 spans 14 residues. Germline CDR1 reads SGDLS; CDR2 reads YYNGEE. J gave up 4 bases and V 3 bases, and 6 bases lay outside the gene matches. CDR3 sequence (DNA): TGTGCCAGCAGCGCGTCCGGGACAGCCTATGGCTACACCTTC. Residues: CASSASGTAYGYTF.

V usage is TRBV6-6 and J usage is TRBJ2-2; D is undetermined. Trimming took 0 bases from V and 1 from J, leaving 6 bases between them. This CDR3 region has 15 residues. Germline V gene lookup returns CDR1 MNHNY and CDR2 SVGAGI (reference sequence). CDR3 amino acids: CASSYSMRNTGELFF. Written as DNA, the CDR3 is TGTGCCAGCAGTTACTCGATGCGGAACACCGGGGAGCTGTTTTTT.

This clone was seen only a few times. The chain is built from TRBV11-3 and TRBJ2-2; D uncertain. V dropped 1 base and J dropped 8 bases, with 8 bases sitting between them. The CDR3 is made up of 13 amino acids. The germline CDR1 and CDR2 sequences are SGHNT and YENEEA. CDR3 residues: CASSLGVQGELFF. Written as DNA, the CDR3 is TGTGCCAGCAGCTTAGGAGTTCAGGGGGAGCTGTTTTTT. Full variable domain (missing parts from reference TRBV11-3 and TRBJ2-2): EAGVVQSPRYKIIEKKQPVAFWCNPISGHNTLYWYLQNLGQGPELLIRYENEEAVDDSQLPKDRFSAERLKGVDSTLKIQPAELGDSAVYLCASSLGVQGELFFGEGSRLTVL.

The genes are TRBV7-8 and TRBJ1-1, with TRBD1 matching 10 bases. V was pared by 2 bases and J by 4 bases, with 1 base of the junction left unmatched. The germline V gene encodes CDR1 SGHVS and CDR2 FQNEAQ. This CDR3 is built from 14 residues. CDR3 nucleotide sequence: TGTGCCAGCAGCTTACGGACAGGGGGCACTGAAGCTTTCTTT. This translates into CASSLRTGGTEAFF.

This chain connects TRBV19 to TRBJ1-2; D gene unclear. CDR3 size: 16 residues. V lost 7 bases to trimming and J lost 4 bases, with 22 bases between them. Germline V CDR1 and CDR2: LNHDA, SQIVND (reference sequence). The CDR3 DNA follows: TGTGCCAGTACCGACGGACCTGCCAATATTATCTATGGCTACACCTTC. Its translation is CASTDGPANIIYGYTF.

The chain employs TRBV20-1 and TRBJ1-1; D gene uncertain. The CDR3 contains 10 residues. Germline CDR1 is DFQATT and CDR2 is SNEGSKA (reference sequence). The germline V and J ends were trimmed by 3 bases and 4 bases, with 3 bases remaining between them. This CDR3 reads CSARSTEAFF. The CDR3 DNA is TGCAGTGCTAGGAGCACTGAAGCTTTCTTT.

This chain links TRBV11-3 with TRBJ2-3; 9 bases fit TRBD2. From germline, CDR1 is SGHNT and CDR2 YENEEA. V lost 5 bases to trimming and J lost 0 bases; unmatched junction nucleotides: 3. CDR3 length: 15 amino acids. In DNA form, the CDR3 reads TGTGCCAGCAGCGTTACTAGCGGGAGCACAGATACGCAGTATTTT. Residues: CASSVTSGSTDTQYF.

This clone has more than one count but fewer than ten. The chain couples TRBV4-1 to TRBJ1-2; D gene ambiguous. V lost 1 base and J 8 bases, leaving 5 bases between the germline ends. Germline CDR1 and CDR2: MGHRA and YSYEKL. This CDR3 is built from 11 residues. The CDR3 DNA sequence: TGCGCCAGCAGCCAAGGGTTCGGCTACACCTTC. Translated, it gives CASSQGFGYTF.

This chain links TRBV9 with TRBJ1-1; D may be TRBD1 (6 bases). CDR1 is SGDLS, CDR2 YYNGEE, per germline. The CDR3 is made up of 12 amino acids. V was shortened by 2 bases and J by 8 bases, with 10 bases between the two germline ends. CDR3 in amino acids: CASSVGGGEAFF. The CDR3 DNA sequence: TGTGCCAGCAGCGTGGGGGGCGGAGAAGCTTTCTTT. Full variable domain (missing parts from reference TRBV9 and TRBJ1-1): DSGVTQTPKHLITATGQRVTLRCSPRSGDLSVYWYQQSLDQGLQFLIQYYNGEERAKGNILERFSAQQFPDLHSELNLSSLELGDSALYFCASSVGGGEAFFGQGTRLTVV.

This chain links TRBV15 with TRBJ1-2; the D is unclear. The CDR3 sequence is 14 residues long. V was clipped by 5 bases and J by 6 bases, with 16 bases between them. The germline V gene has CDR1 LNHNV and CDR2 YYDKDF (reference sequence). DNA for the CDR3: TGTGCCACCAGCCCCCAAGGTTGGCGGGATGGCTACACCTTC. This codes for CATSPQGWRDGYTF.

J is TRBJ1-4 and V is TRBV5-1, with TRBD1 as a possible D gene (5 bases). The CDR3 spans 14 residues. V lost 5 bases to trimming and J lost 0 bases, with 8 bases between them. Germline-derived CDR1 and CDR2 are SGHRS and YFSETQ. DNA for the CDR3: TGCGCCAGCAGTCCAGGGACAACTAATGAAAAACTGTTTTTT. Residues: CASSPGTTNEKLFF.

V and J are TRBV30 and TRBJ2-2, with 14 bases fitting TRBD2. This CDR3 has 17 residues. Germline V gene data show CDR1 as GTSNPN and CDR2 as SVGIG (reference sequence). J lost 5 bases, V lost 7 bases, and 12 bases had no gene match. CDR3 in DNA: TGTGCCTCATCCGGGACTAGCGGGAGTAAAGTGACCGGGGAGCTGTTTTTT. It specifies CASSGTSGSKVTGELFF.

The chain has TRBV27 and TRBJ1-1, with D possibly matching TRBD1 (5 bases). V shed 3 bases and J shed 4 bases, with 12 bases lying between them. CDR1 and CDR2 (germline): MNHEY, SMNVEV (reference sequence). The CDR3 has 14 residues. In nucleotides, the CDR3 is TGTGCCAGCAGTTTCCGGTCGAGGGGCACTGAAGCTTTCTTT. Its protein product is CASSFRSRGTEAFF.